The 19 T cell receptor beta chains below all came from one sample that was sequenced in a study of cytomegalovirus exposure and HLA in healthy donors. Both 60 Vbeta primers and 13 Jbeta primers went into the PCR. TCRdb's copy holds only in-frame clones and misses some; the assay was immunoSEQ multiplex PCR. Found here are approximately 90,000 clones, 60% to 80% of them singletons; the top ten hold more than 3%. Sequencing was carried out using PBMCs. The receptor source for this set is a man aged 35-49 years in good health and CMV-seronegative.

The CDR3 loop is CASSRTGEGYTF. For the CDR3, the DNA is TGTGCCAGCAGTCGGACTGGGGAGGGCTACACCTTC. The chain has TRBV27 and TRBJ1-2; no firm D call. Germline V CDR1 and CDR2: MNHEY, SMNVEV (reference sequence). The CDR3 runs to 12 residues. V was clipped by 5 bases and J by 8 bases, with 12 bases between them.

The chain is built from TRBV5-4 and TRBJ2-1, with D perhaps TRBD2 (5 bases). This CDR3 region has 12 residues. V lost 4 bases and J 10 bases, leaving 12 bases between the germline ends. CDR1 is SGHNT and CDR2 is YYREEE in the germline V gene (reference sequence). The CDR3: CASSLTRAEQFF. CDR3 nucleotides: TGTGCCAGCAGCCTTACTAGGGCCGAGCAGTTCTTC.

This clone was picked up one time. This chain joins TRBV6-6 and TRBJ2-7; D is perhaps TRBD1 (6 bases). CDR1 is MNHNY and CDR2 is SVGAGI in the germline V gene (reference sequence). V dropped 7 bases and J dropped 2 bases, with 12 bases sitting between them. The CDR3 has 13 residues. CDR3 sequence reads: CASKRDKTYEQYF. CDR3 bases: TGTGCCAGCAAACGGGACAAAACCTACGAGCAGTACTTC.

The chain joins TRBV7-9 to TRBJ2-7; 7 bases agree with TRBD2. V lost 1 base and J lost 5; bases outside the gene matches: 2. CDR1 and CDR2 from the germline V gene are SEHNR and FQNEAQ (reference sequence). There are 13 residues in the CDR3. In nucleotides, the CDR3 is TGTGCCAGCAGCTTAGTAGCGGGCCACGAGCAGTACTTC. Its translation is CASSLVAGHEQYF.

V and J are TRBV7-6 and TRBJ2-7; D gene unclear. The CDR3 has 13 amino acids. V was cut by 1 base and J by 6 bases, with 10 bases left in between. Germline assignment: CDR1 SGHVS and CDR2 FNYEAQ. The CDR3 is CASSLVQQAEQYF. For the CDR3, the DNA is TGTGCCAGCAGCTTAGTACAGCAAGCCGAGCAGTACTTC.

Written as DNA, the CDR3 is TGTGCCAGCAGTAAGACAGGGCTAGGCTCACCCCTCCACTTT. Translated, it gives CASSKTGLGSPLHF. The chain employs TRBV6-4 and TRBJ1-6, with TRBD1 identical over 7 bases. Per the germline V gene, CDR1 is MRHNA and CDR2 is SNTAGT. Trimming cost V 5 bases and J 10 bases; bases outside gene matches: 8. The CDR3 is 14 residues long.

The chain couples TRBV28 to TRBJ2-7; 11 bases line up with TRBD2. This CDR3 contains 15 residues. Per the germline V gene, CDR1 is MDHEN and CDR2 is SYDVKM. Trimming cost V 5 bases and J 7 bases; bases outside gene matches: 10. The CDR3 sequence: CASSATSGGKREQYF. Written as DNA, the CDR3 is TGTGCCAGCAGTGCCACTAGCGGGGGAAAGCGAGAGCAGTACTTC.

With regard to this clone: This specimen includes other DNA sequences encoding the same CDR3. J is TRBJ1-4 and V is TRBV4-1, with TRBD1 identical over 11 bases. The CDR3 loop spans 17 amino acids. V shed 1 base, J shed 6 bases, and the junction held 7 bases outside the gene matches. The germline V gene has CDR1 MGHRA and CDR2 YSYEKL. In DNA form, the CDR3 reads TGCGCCAGCAGCCAAGTTTTCAGGGGACAGGGGGATGAAAAACTGTTTTTT. Encoded protein: CASSQVFRGQGDEKLFF.

The chain combines TRBV16 with TRBJ1-4; perhaps TRBD1 as D (6 bases). The CDR3 is 14 amino acids. V lost 5 bases and J 7 bases, leaving 14 bases between the germline ends. The V gene's germline CDR1 is KGHSY and CDR2 FQNENV. The CDR3 loop reads CASSRQGGFEKLFF. CDR3 bases: TGTGCCAGCAGCAGACAAGGGGGTTTTGAAAAACTGTTTTTT. The variable domain in full, completed from reference TRBV16 and TRBJ1-4, reads GEEVAQTPKHLVRGEGQKAKLYCAPIKGHSYVFWYQQVLKNEFKFLISFQNENVFDETGMPKERFSAKCLPNSPCSLEIQATKLEDSAVYFCASSRQGGFEKLFFGSGTQLSVL.

This chain links TRBV5-4 with TRBJ2-3; 7 bases agree with TRBD1. The V gene's germline CDR1 is SGHNT and CDR2 YYREEE (reference sequence). This CDR3 is built from 14 residues. V gave up 4 bases and J gave up 5 bases; unmatched junction bases: 7. This CDR3 is CASSATGNRDTQYF. The CDR3 region has the DNA TGTGCCAGCAGCGCGACAGGGAATAGAGATACGCAGTATTTT.

The chain carries TRBV29-1 and TRBJ1-4; perhaps TRBD1 as D (5 bases). The V gene lost 5 bases and the J gene lost 4 bases, with 20 bases spanning the gap. The length of the CDR3 is 16 residues. CDR1 SQVTM and CDR2 ANQGSEA come from the germline V gene. DNA of the CDR3: TGCAGCGTTCCGGCCCCGGGGGGTAATGGTAATGAAAAACTGTTTTTT. Translating it yields CSVPAPGGNGNEKLFF.

The genes are TRBV7-9 and TRBJ1-1; D possibly corresponds to TRBD1 (6 bases). The CDR3 sequence is 14 residues long. Germline V gives CDR1 SEHNR, CDR2 FQNEAQ (reference sequence). The V gene lost 2 bases and the J gene lost 4 bases, with 11 bases spanning the gap. The CDR3: CASSLSGEGTEAFF. CDR3 nucleotide sequence: TGTGCCAGCAGCTTATCAGGGGAAGGCACTGAAGCTTTCTTT. The full variable domain, with the rest looked up from reference TRBV7-9 and TRBJ1-1, is DTGVSQNPRHKITKRGQNVTFRCDPISEHNRLYWYRQTLGQGPEFLTYFQNEAQLEKSRLLSDRFSAERPKGSFSTLEIQRTEQGDSAMYLCASSLSGEGTEAFFGQGTRLTVV.

V is TRBV27 and J is TRBJ2-2, with 10 bases lining up with TRBD2. There are 15 residues in the CDR3. V was pared by 5 bases and J by 4 bases, with 4 bases of the junction left unmatched. CDR1 MNHEY and CDR2 SMNVEV come from the germline V gene (reference sequence). The CDR3 sequence: CASSSGRAVTGELFF. CDR3 in DNA: TGTGCCAGCAGTAGCGGGAGGGCCGTCACCGGGGAGCTGTTTTTT.

This clone was seen a handful of times. This rearrangement joins TRBV5-4 to TRBJ2-1, with TRBD2 matching 8 bases. The CDR3 is 16 residues long. Trimming cost V 0 bases and J 4 bases; bases outside gene matches: 6. The V gene's germline CDR1 is SGHNT and CDR2 YYREEE (reference sequence). CDR3 sequence reads: CASSLGQRGGYNEQFF. The CDR3 DNA sequence: TGTGCCAGCAGCTTGGGGCAACGGGGGGGTTACAATGAGCAGTTCTTC.

The V call is TRBV19, the J call TRBJ2-2, with 7 bases fitting TRBD1. The CDR3 runs 14 residues. The V segment lost 5 bases and the J segment 7 bases; nucleotides outside the gene matches: 7. Germline V gives CDR1 LNHDA, CDR2 SQIVND (reference sequence). For the CDR3, the DNA is TGTGCCAGTAGTGCCGGGACAGTCTTCGGGGAGCTGTTTTTT. This encodes CASSAGTVFGELFF.

This sequence joins TRBV28 and TRBJ2-5, with TRBD2 identical over 10 bases. The V gene's germline CDR1 is MDHEN and CDR2 SYDVKM. V gave up 5 bases and J gave up 5 bases; unmatched junction bases: 5. The CDR3 has 14 residues. The CDR3 coding sequence is TGTGCCAGCAGTAAGCGGGGGGGCCGGGAGACCCAGTACTTC. Translation: CASSKRGGRETQYF.

This clone was seen more than once but under ten times. The chain joins TRBV7-8 to TRBJ1-2; the D is unclear. Germline loops: CDR1 SGHVS, CDR2 FQNEAQ. The CDR3 consists of 14 residues. V shed 1 base and J shed 2 bases, with 8 bases lying between them. The CDR3: CASSLDPGNYGYTF. The CDR3 coding sequence is TGTGCCAGCAGCTTAGATCCGGGAAACTATGGCTACACCTTC.

V and J are TRBV14 and TRBJ1-6, with D unresolved. The CDR3 runs 15 residues. Germline V gene lookup returns CDR1 SGHDN and CDR2 FVKESK. V lost 0 bases and J 6 bases, leaving 9 bases between the germline ends. CDR3 nucleotides: TGTGCCAGCAGCCAAGACGGGAACCTTAATTCACCCCTCCACTTT. Translating gives CASSQDGNLNSPLHF. The variable domain in full, with the rest retrieved from reference TRBV14 and TRBJ1-6, is EAGVTQFPSHSVIEKGQTVTLRCDPISGHDNLYWYRRVMGKEIKFLLHFVKESKQDESGMPNNRFLAERTGGTYSTLKVQPAELEDSGVYFCASSQDGNLNSPLHFGNGTRLTVT.

The chain employs TRBV11-2 and TRBJ1-1, with D possibly matching TRBD1 (5 bases). The V gene lost 0 bases and the J gene lost 0 bases, with 14 bases spanning the gap. CDR1 is SGHAT and CDR2 is FQNNGV in the germline V gene. This CDR3 has 17 residues. The CDR3 protein is CASSLEVRSRVNTEAFF. CDR3 nucleotide sequence: TGTGCCAGCAGCTTAGAAGTCCGCAGCAGGGTGAACACTGAAGCTTTCTTT.